This TCR beta chain was found in a study of cytomegalovirus exposure and HLA in healthy donors. Overall study context: According to later analysis, the same platform produced the 110 or so validation and approximately 630 first-cohort repertoires.

The germline V gene has CDR1 MGHDK and CDR2 SYGVNS. The V end lost 4 bases, the J end lost 5 bases, and 11 bases lay between the germline ends. The CDR3 sequence is 13 residues long. This clone was seen once. Its specificity is not known. Findings and caveats of the study: Researchers reported that a few CMV-associated chains were confirmed in vitro as CMV antigen-specific. Listed as cytomegalovirus-associated were approximately 160 TCR beta chains. Subsequent analysis of the 120 or so validation repertoires found a tendency for first-cohort TCR clusters to co-occur.

The protocol was immunoSEQ multiplex PCR, while the TCRdb copy is restricted to in-frame clones and leaves out a portion. The sample lists tens of thousands of clones, approximately 97% occurring once. Sequenced sample: PBMCs. The source of this sequence is a young woman in good health and CMV-seropositive. This chain links TRBV25-1 with TRBJ1-1, with D hard to call. The CDR3 coding sequence is TGTGCCAGCAGTGTTGACAAATTTACTGAAGCTTTCTTT. Amino acid sequence: CASSVDKFTEAFF.